One and the same sample provided the 13 T cell receptor beta chains below, sequenced in a study of cytomegalovirus exposure and HLA in healthy donors. Researchers ran the PCR with 60 Vbeta and 13 Jbeta primers. Profiling relied on immunoSEQ multiplex PCR, and the TCRdb table lists in-frame clones only, not all of them. The sample lists over 100,000 clones; around 73% were seen once. The sequencing input was PBMCs. The receptors derive from a female donor in good health and CMV-seronegative.

The chain carries TRBV25-1 and TRBJ2-7, with 7 positions matching TRBD2. Unmatched junction bases numbered 8, after V lost 0 bases and J lost 3 bases. This CDR3 spans 16 amino acids. CDR1 is MGHDK, CDR2 SYGVNS, per germline. The DNA for the CDR3 is TGTGCCAGCAGTGAATATTGGGGAGGGGAACACTACGAGCAGTACTTC. Translation gives CASSEYWGGEHYEQYF.

V and J are TRBV6-4 and TRBJ1-5, with a possible D match to TRBD1 (5 bases). Trimming removed 5 bases from V and 0 bases from J, with 11 bases in between. This CDR3 region has 15 residues. CDR1 and CDR2 from the germline V gene are MRHNA and SNTAGT. The CDR3 DNA sequence: TGTGCCAGCAGTTTAGACAGCTATAGCAATCAGCCCCAGCATTTT. This encodes CASSLDSYSNQPQHF.

The gene calls are TRBV6-1 and TRBJ1-1; D is ambiguous. Deletions cut 6 bases from V and 4 bases from J, with 6 bases between. Germline V gene sequence: CDR1 MNHNS, CDR2 SASEGT. The CDR3 has 11 residues. The CDR3 nucleotides are TGTGCCAGCAGAGTCAGCACTGAAGCTTTCTTT. This gives the protein CASRVSTEAFF.

The rearrangement links TRBV7-8 to TRBJ2-3; 9 bases agree with TRBD1. Germline values: CDR1 SGHVS, CDR2 FQNEAQ. The J segment lost 5 bases and the V segment lost 5 bases, leaving 11 bases of the junction unmatched. This CDR3 has 16 residues. This CDR3 is CASSPGMTGGIDTQYF. The CDR3 nucleotides read TGTGCCAGCAGCCCGGGCATGACAGGGGGTATAGATACGCAGTATTTT.

The V call is TRBV27, the J call TRBJ2-5, with no clear D. This CDR3 has 13 residues. Trimming took 6 bases from V and 4 from J, leaving 12 bases between them. Germline V gene sequence: CDR1 MNHEY, CDR2 SMNVEV (reference sequence). CDR3 residues: CASRRHVGETQYF. The CDR3 nucleotides are TGTGCCAGCAGAAGACATGTGGGAGAGACCCAGTACTTC.

The V and J genes are TRBV5-5 and TRBJ1-2; TRBD1 matches at 8 bases. The CDR3 runs 12 residues. V was pared by 4 bases and J by 7 bases, with 3 bases of the junction left unmatched. Germline lookup yields CDR1 SGHKS and CDR2 YYEKEE (reference sequence). The CDR3 is CASSPTGGGYTF. The DNA for the CDR3 is TGTGCCAGCAGCCCTACAGGGGGTGGCTACACCTTC.

This rearrangement joins TRBV7-9 to TRBJ2-1; 13 positions agree with TRBD2. V gave up 5 bases and J gave up 12 bases; unmatched junction bases: 16. Germline values: CDR1 SEHNR, CDR2 FQNEAQ (reference sequence). The CDR3 is made up of 17 amino acids. This CDR3 is CASSPGTGTSGMFWQFF. CDR3 nucleotides: TGTGCCAGCAGCCCGGGGACAGGGACTAGCGGGATGTTTTGGCAGTTCTTC. Full variable domain (rest looked up from reference TRBV7-9 and TRBJ2-1): DTGVSQNPRHKITKRGQNVTFRCDPISEHNRLYWYRQTLGQGPEFLTYFQNEAQLEKSRLLSDRFSAERPKGSFSTLEIQRTEQGDSAMYLCASSPGTGTSGMFWQFFGPGTRLTVL.

The genes are TRBV7-9 and TRBJ2-1; TRBD2 agrees at 12 bases. The CDR3 consists of 17 residues. Germline loops: CDR1 SEHNR, CDR2 FQNEAQ (reference sequence). After removal of 5 bases from V and 6 bases from J, the junction contained 11 bases not matched to a gene. Here the CDR3 reads CASSPLKASGRGNEQFF. Here the CDR3 DNA reads TGTGCCAGCAGCCCCTTAAAGGCTAGCGGGAGGGGCAATGAGCAGTTCTTC. Based on the CDR3 plus reference TRBV7-9 and TRBJ2-1, the full variable domain is DTGVSQNPRHKITKRGQNVTFRCDPISEHNRLYWYRQTLGQGPEFLTYFQNEAQLEKSRLLSDRFSAERPKGSFSTLEIQRTEQGDSAMYLCASSPLKASGRGNEQFFGPGTRLTVL.

This chain uses TRBV27 with TRBJ2-7; 10 bases agree with TRBD1. V lost 6 bases, J lost 0 bases, and 2 bases stayed unmatched. Looked up from germline, CDR1 is MNHEY and CDR2 is SMNVEV (reference sequence). This CDR3 spans 14 amino acids. The CDR3 here is CASRGQGYSYEQYF. CDR3 nucleotides: TGTGCCAGCAGGGGACAGGGGTACTCCTACGAGCAGTACTTC.

The gene calls are TRBV6-1 and TRBJ2-5, with TRBD1 matching over 8 bases. The DNA end is more similar to TRBJ2-7, so the J call may be wrong. The CDR3 consists of 13 residues. Germline CDR1 and CDR2: MNHNS and SASEGT. The CDR3 loop reads CASSVDRGYEQYF. In DNA form, the CDR3 reads TGTGCCAGCAGTGTTGACAGGGGCTACGAGCAGTACTTC.

As to this clone: Sequence at one end of the junction differs from germline and may be a read error. The chain uses TRBV7-9 and TRBJ1-1, with D possibly matching TRBD1 (5 bases). CDR3 length: 15 amino acids. From germline, CDR1 is SEHNR and CDR2 FQNEAQ (reference sequence). CDR3 sequence reads: CSSSTAGGVNTEAFF. CDR3 in DNA: TGTTCCAGCAGCACCGCTGGGGGGGTGAACACTGAAGCTTTCTTT.

This clone turned up a few times. The CDR3 is CASSTPLYGELFF. The CDR3 region has the DNA TGTGCCAGTAGTACCCCGTTGTACGGGGAGCTGTTTTTT. The chain carries TRBV19 and TRBJ2-2; D is undetermined. The CDR3 loop spans 13 amino acids. Per the germline V gene, CDR1 is LNHDA and CDR2 is SQIVND (reference sequence). V lost 4 bases and J lost 7, with 10 bases in between.

This chain connects TRBV6-6 to TRBJ2-5; 9 nucleotides align to TRBD1. The CDR3 is 15 amino acids. The V and J ends lost 5 bases and 7 bases, in that order; junction bases with no gene match: 11. Germline V CDR1 and CDR2: MNHNY, SVGAGI (reference sequence). DNA of the CDR3: TGTGCCAGCAGTCCCCCCGGGACAGGGCGGGGGACCCAGTACTTC. It codes for CASSPPGTGRGTQYF.